What follows are 23 T cell receptor beta chains derived from one specimen sequenced in a study of OX40 agonist ivuxolimab in advanced cancers. The data were produced by immunoSEQ multiplex PCR, yet TCRdb's version contains in-frame clones alone and is incomplete. The table shows around 69,000 clones, with roughly 84% occurring only once. Sequencing used CD4+ or CD8+ T cells sorted from blood, obtained in a trial of the OX40 agonist ivuxolimab. These receptors originate from an adult with an advanced solid tumor such as melanoma, head and neck, liver or kidney cancer.

This chain connects TRBV7-2 to TRBJ2-7; D possibly matches TRBD1 or TRBD2 (5 bases each). The germline gives CDR1 SGHTA, CDR2 FQGNSA. The CDR3 spans 14 residues. The V gene lost 5 bases and the J gene lost 6 bases, with 17 bases spanning the gap. The CDR3 DNA is TGTGCCAGCAGCCAGCCGGGTGAGGGGATCGAGCAGTACTTC. Its translation is CASSQPGEGIEQYF.

This chain joins TRBV19 and TRBJ1-1, with 11 bases aligning to TRBD1. Losses at the gene ends were 5 bases for V and 7 bases for J; bases not matched to a gene: 3. The CDR3 loop spans 13 amino acids. CDR1 and CDR2 from the germline V gene are LNHDA and SQIVND (reference sequence). CDR3 coding DNA: TGTGCCAGTAGTCCAGGGACAGGGGGTGAAGCTTTCTTT. Protein sequence: CASSPGTGGEAFF.

The chain combines TRBV10-1 with TRBJ2-7; 9 bases agree with TRBD1. This CDR3 has 16 amino acids. Germline V gives CDR1 WNHNN, CDR2 SYGVQD (reference sequence). Trimming at V came to 0 bases and at J to 3 bases, leaving 6 bases not matched to a gene. The CDR3 region is CASSESPQGAYYEQYF. CDR3 coding DNA: TGCGCCAGCAGTGAGTCGCCACAGGGGGCGTACTACGAGCAGTACTTC.

This clone was counted many times. The chain has TRBV4-1 and TRBJ1-5; D not certain. The CDR3 totals 14 residues. V gave up 0 bases and J gave up 11 bases, with 14 bases separating them. Germline lookup yields CDR1 MGHRA and CDR2 YSYEKL. In DNA, the CDR3 is TGCGCCAGCAGCCAAGATCTCGAGGGAAAATCCCAGCATTTT. This sequence encodes CASSQDLEGKSQHF.

The CDR3 spells CASSLGLAGAGAETQYF. The CDR3, as DNA: TGTGCCAGCAGCTTGGGACTAGCGGGGGCGGGGGCCGAGACCCAGTACTTC. The chain combines TRBV5-6 with TRBJ2-5, with TRBD2 matching 12 bases. This CDR3 has 17 residues. CDR1 and CDR2 (germline): SGHDT, YYEEEE. V dropped 0 bases and J dropped 5; count of bases not matched to a gene: 8.

This clone was detected a few times. This sequence joins TRBV7-9 and TRBJ1-5; D may be TRBD1 (5 bases). Trimming left V 8 bases short and J 6 bases short, with 11 bases between. This CDR3 is 12 amino acids long. CDR1 is SEHNR and CDR2 is FQNEAQ in the germline V gene (reference sequence). CDR3 sequence: CASARTGQPQHF. The CDR3 nucleotides read TGTGCCAGCGCACGCACAGGTCAGCCCCAGCATTTT.

V gene TRBV5-1 combines with J gene TRBJ1-4, with a weak D call TRBD1 (6 bases). The CDR3 runs 15 residues. V lost 3 bases, J lost 8 bases, and 17 bases lay in between. The germline gives CDR1 SGHRS, CDR2 YFSETQ. The CDR3 nucleotides read TGCGCCAGCAGCTCCACCGCAGGGGAGAACGAAAAACTGTTTTTT. Protein: CASSSTAGENEKLFF.

This chain connects TRBV19 to TRBJ1-3; no clear D. The CDR3 extends over 14 amino acids. The V end was cut by 5 bases, the J end by 0 bases, with 8 bases between. Per germline, CDR1 LNHDA and CDR2 SQIVND (reference sequence). CDR3 sequence: CASSADNSGNTIYF. CDR3 DNA sequence: TGTGCCAGTAGTGCCGACAACTCTGGAAACACCATATATTTT.

The chain has TRBV7-8 and TRBJ2-3; D gene ambiguous. Trimming shortened V by 2 bases and J by 10 bases, and 13 bases separated the two germline ends. The CDR3 extends over 13 amino acids. CDR1 is SGHVS and CDR2 is FQNEAQ in the germline V gene. The CDR3 sequence: CASSLYRESAQYF. Written as DNA, the CDR3 is TGTGCCAGCAGCTTATATCGTGAATCTGCGCAGTATTTT.

The V call is TRBV5-1, the J call TRBJ2-3; 10 bases line up with TRBD1. This CDR3 comprises 17 residues. Germline V gene lookup returns CDR1 SGHRS and CDR2 YFSETQ. V shed 4 bases and J 0 bases; nucleotides not matched to a gene: 8. The CDR3 coding sequence is TGCGCCAGCAGCGCGGGGACAGGGGCGGATAGCACAGATACGCAGTATTTT. Residues: CASSAGTGADSTDTQYF.

The chain links TRBV28 to TRBJ1-5, with a weak D call TRBD1 (5 bases). The CDR3 is 13 amino acids. Germline CDR1 is MDHEN and CDR2 is SYDVKM. Trimming removed 9 bases from V and 3 bases from J, with 12 bases in between. For the CDR3, the DNA is TGTGCCAGTTTGTCCAGGGTCAATCAGCCCCAGCATTTT. Encoded protein: CASLSRVNQPQHF.

This chain links TRBV7-2 with TRBJ2-3; a possible D gene is TRBD1 (6 bases). Germline V lookup: CDR1 SGHTA, CDR2 FQGNSA. Deletions cut 5 bases from V and 5 bases from J, with 14 bases between. The CDR3 is 14 amino acids. The CDR3 region is CASSAGTRGDTQYF. CDR3 sequence (DNA): TGTGCCAGCAGCGCCGGGACACGGGGAGATACGCAGTATTTT. Together with reference TRBV7-2 and TRBJ2-3, the CDR3 gives the full variable domain: GAGVSQSPSNKVTEKGKDVELRCDPISGHTALYWYRQSLGQGLEFLIYFQGNSAPDKSGLPSDRFSAERTGGSVSTLTIQRTQQEDSAVYLCASSAGTRGDTQYFGPGTRLTVL.

This clone has only one observation. The chain uses TRBV28 and TRBJ2-5; TRBD1 agrees at 8 bases. CDR3 length: 15 residues. V lost 5 bases and J lost 5; bases outside the gene matches: 10. Germline CDR1 reads MDHEN; CDR2 reads SYDVKM. The CDR3 reads CASSRLGQGGETQYF. As DNA, the CDR3 is TGTGCCAGCAGTAGATTAGGACAGGGTGGGGAGACCCAGTACTTC.

CDR3: CASSREREADTQYF. DNA of the CDR3: TGCGCCAGCAGCCGTGAGCGGGAGGCAGATACGCAGTATTTT. The chain employs TRBV4-3 and TRBJ2-3; 9 nucleotides align to TRBD2. Trimming at V came to 4 bases and at J to 4 bases, leaving 3 bases not matched to a gene. The CDR3 spans 14 residues. Germline assignment: CDR1 LGHNA and CDR2 YSLEER.

This rearrangement joins TRBV10-3 to TRBJ1-2; D is possibly TRBD1 (5 bases). Trimming pared 6 bases from V and 1 base from J, leaving 27 bases between. The CDR3 runs to 19 residues. The V gene's germline CDR1 is ENHRY and CDR2 SYGVKD. CDR3 region: CAIRPFLSAGMGLNYGYTF. CDR3 nucleotides: TGTGCCATCAGACCGTTCCTTTCGGCTGGAATGGGACTTAACTATGGCTACACCTTC.

V is TRBV23-1 and J is TRBJ2-3, with 12 bases identical to TRBD2. TRBV23-1 is noted as an ORF with a role that remains uncertain. The CDR3 consists of 19 residues. V lost 0 bases to trimming and J lost 1 base; unmatched junction nucleotides: 8. Written as DNA, the CDR3 is TGCGCCAGCAGTCAATCTTCAATAGGACTAGCGGGATGCACAGATACGCAGTATTTT. It translates to CASSQSSIGLAGCTDTQYF.

The V and J genes are TRBV7-2 and TRBJ2-3; 7 bases line up with TRBD1. The CDR3 spans 14 residues. Looked up from germline, CDR1 is SGHTA and CDR2 is FQGNSA. V was clipped by 4 bases and J by 2 bases; unmatched bases: 3. The CDR3 nucleotides read TGTGCCAGCAGCTACGGGACAGACACAGATACGCAGTATTTT. Its translation: CASSYGTDTDTQYF. Variable domain in full (rest from reference TRBV7-2 and TRBJ2-3): GAGVSQSPSNKVTEKGKDVELRCDPISGHTALYWYRQSLGQGLEFLIYFQGNSAPDKSGLPSDRFSAERTGGSVSTLTIQRTQQEDSAVYLCASSYGTDTDTQYFGPGTRLTVL.

V and J are TRBV20-1 and TRBJ2-7; D may be TRBD1 or TRBD2 (5 bases each). This CDR3 spans 11 amino acids. Germline loops: CDR1 DFQATT, CDR2 SNEGSKA (reference sequence). V was shortened by 7 bases and J by 6 bases, with 13 bases between the two germline ends. The CDR3, as DNA: TGCAGTGTCCGGGACCAGGGCGAGCAGTACTTC. Protein: CSVRDQGEQYF.

The chain employs TRBV7-9 and TRBJ2-2; perhaps TRBD2 as D (7 bases). V gave up 8 bases and J gave up 4 bases, with 14 bases separating them. Germline V gene sequence: CDR1 SEHNR, CDR2 FQNEAQ (reference sequence). The CDR3 sequence is 14 residues long. The CDR3, as DNA: TGTGCCAGCCGCGGGGGCAGGCTCACCGGGGAGCTGTTTTTT. Translating it yields CASRGGRLTGELFF.

The chain combines TRBV11-2 with TRBJ1-4, with D uncertain. V lost 3 bases and J 6 bases, leaving 2 bases between the germline ends. Germline CDR1 is SGHAT and CDR2 is FQNNGV. CDR3 length equals 11 residues. In nucleotides, the CDR3 is TGTGCCAGCAGCTTTGATGAAAAACTGTTTTTT. This translates into CASSFDEKLFF.

The gene calls are TRBV11-3 and TRBJ2-1; possible D gene TRBD2, 5 bases. Trimming shortened V by 8 bases and J by 7 bases, and 12 bases separated the two germline ends. This CDR3 comprises 12 residues. Germline loops: CDR1 SGHNT, CDR2 YENEEA. CDR3 amino acids: CASSEVGNEQFF. CDR3 coding DNA: TGTGCCAGCTCGGAGGTGGGGAATGAGCAGTTCTTC. Full variable domain (rest looked up from reference TRBV11-3 and TRBJ2-1): EAGVVQSPRYKIIEKKQPVAFWCNPISGHNTLYWYLQNLGQGPELLIRYENEEAVDDSQLPKDRFSAERLKGVDSTLKIQPAELGDSAVYLCASSEVGNEQFFGPGTRLTVL.

This chain joins TRBV19 and TRBJ2-1, with D possibly being TRBD2 (6 bases). This CDR3 has 12 amino acids. The V end lost 6 bases, the J end lost 12 bases, and 15 bases lay between the germline ends. Germline loops: CDR1 LNHDA, CDR2 SQIVND (reference sequence). CDR3 in amino acids: CASSIPSGSQFF. CDR3 sequence (DNA): TGTGCCAGTAGCATCCCAAGCGGGTCGCAGTTCTTC.

V gene TRBV28 combines with J gene TRBJ2-7; D is unclear. V lost 7 bases to trimming and J lost 3 bases, with 16 bases between them. Looked up from germline, CDR1 is MDHEN and CDR2 is SYDVKM. This CDR3 is built from 14 residues. The CDR3 loop is CASTPPGSDYEQYF. The CDR3 DNA follows: TGTGCCAGCACCCCCCCTGGGTCTGACTACGAGCAGTACTTC.